Included here is one T cell receptor (beta chain) sequence, with context. This clone was picked up a small number of times. The specificity of this receptor is unknown. It has no much larger one-base neighbor in the sample; base qualities were not kept. There are 18 amino acids in the CDR3, from cysteine to phenylalanine inclusive. Just the 54-base CDR3 DNA is kept, in frame starting at base 1. Via the germline V gene, CDR1 is ENHRY and CDR2 SYGVKD. V loses 0 bases, J loses 2 bases, and the germline ends lie 14 bases apart. The data are from a study of beta chain features in type 1 diabetes (dated by TCRdb to 2016 to 2019). For the study in its entirety: Mean age, gender distribution, total cell number and subset yield did not differ between patients and healthy donors. A total of over 90,000,000 sorted cells were examined across all samples, and a strong correlation was observed between cell number per subset and RNA yield. In the study, recently diagnosed type 1 diabetes patients and matched healthy donors were compared on the TCRB repertoires of their sorted circulating CD4+ T cell subsets. Regulatory and stem cell-like memory subsets were obtained from only 8 patients and roughly 8 healthy donors, while naive and central memory subsets were obtained from all 30 or so donors.

General study outcomes and caveats: PCR may preferentially amplify shorter templates, but because patient and control samples were amplified and corrected together, any resulting skew would affect both groups equally. Type 1 diabetes patients showed a moderate but significant shortening of TCRB CDR3 length in all four CD4+ subsets. Only small numbers of individuals were included in the HLA sub-analyses, which left unresolved whether HLA type had any influence on TCRB rearrangement. Patients with type 1 diabetes made fewer insertions and deleted more nucleotides at VDJ recombination sites, implying thymic rearrangement abnormalities. Because cDNA was sequenced instead of genomic DNA, highly expressing activated cells could be over-represented, though the groups showed no difference in activation or CD3 levels. The naive, central memory and regulatory TCRB repertoires appeared to resemble one another more closely among patients than among healthy donors.

Each donor gave one peripheral blood draw, averaging about 100 mL, which was collected into heparinised tubes. Naive, central memory, regulatory and stem cell-like memory CD4+ T cells were sorted on a BD FACSAria II using a panel including CD45RO, CCR7, CD25, CD127, CD95 and CD27. All sorted populations exceeded 95% purity. PBMCs were separated immediately by Lymphoprep density gradient centrifugation and were stained directly, without being cultured. Samples were stained and sorted in pairs, with one healthy donor and one patient per experiment, so that batch effects were minimized. The entire amount of isolated RNA was reverse transcribed using the High Capacity cDNA Reverse Transcription Kit, so the sequenced TCRB transcripts were expressed ones. Deep immunoSEQ sequencing was performed on naive, central memory and regulatory T cell samples, with an average of roughly 3.6 million total reads per sample. After sorted cells were lysed in RLT buffer, RNA was extracted with DNase-treated RNeasy Micro or Mini kits, with the choice depending on cell number. To prevent cross-contamination, each cell subset was processed individually, whereas patient and healthy donor samples were processed jointly. The immunoSEQ multiplex PCR was used to amplify TCRB sequences from cDNA, generating 87-bp fragments that spanned the CDR3 region. Sequencing of the amplicons was performed on the Illumina HiSeq platform. Per the original workflow: PCR bias was computationally corrected using synthetic template baselines, reads within Hamming distance 2 were collapsed, and singletons that could not be merged were discarded. Reads were aligned against IMGT to assign V, D and J genes, CDR3 length and insertions or deletions at six rearrangement sites. Within each subset, clonotype counts were normalized to sorted cell number, after which true diversity and Gini coefficients were computed with the tcR R package. The overlap coefficient, calculated on TCRB nucleotide sequences, was used to quantify repertoire sharing. Out-of-frame TCRB sequences from naive cells were analyzed to stand in for the pre-selection repertoire. This is the immuneACCESS table as TCRdb keeps it, with only in-frame sequences that have V and J called. A part of the clones is gone; compared with another copy, unresolved V genes explain less than half, and the rest is unexplained. The D gene and trimming were derived from the DNA, and the V and J assignments and clone size from that table. The sample table lists 900,000 or so clones, 15% to 20% of them with a count of one. Clones ranked in the top ten supply around 0.02% of the sample.

The sample taken for sequencing was naive CD4+ T cells from blood. The cell subset or site label here, explained by the study, means: true naive CD4+ T cells. This clonotype was obtained from a woman aged 18-29 years in good health. The V and J genes are TRBV10-3 and TRBJ2-6; tentative D gene TRBD2, with 5 bases matching. The nucleotide sequence is TGTGCCATCAGTGAGTCTAAGCGGCTACCCCCTGGGGCCAACGTCCTGACTTTC. This yields the protein CAISESKRLPPGANVLTF.